This T cell receptor (beta chain) was obtained from a study of T cell repertoires and Cas9 in healthy adults. About the research overall: Characterization of SpCas9-reactive CD4 and CD8 T cells covered multi-effector potency, cytotoxicity and lineage. General study results and limits: In vitro, SpCas9-reactive Tregs were reported to curb effector T cell proliferation and function.

A remark on this clone: The antigen is not known.

The assay was immunoSEQ multiplex PCR, and TCRdb's table has in-frame clones only and misses some. The sample yields 22,000 or so clones, 80% to 95% seen once. Germline V CDR1 and CDR2: SQVTM, ANQGSEA. The V and J ends lost 4 bases and 6 bases respectively, with 14 bases between them. The CDR3 is 13 residues long. The receptor was derived from a human donor in good health. V gene TRBV29-1 combines with J gene TRBJ2-3, with D hard to call. Sequencing input: CD4+ effector T cells (CD127+, CD25-, CD137-, CD154-) from PBMCs; culture status not recorded. The CDR3 is CSVADGSGDTQYF. For the CDR3, the DNA is TGCAGCGTTGCGGACGGGTCTGGGGATACGCAGTATTTT.